The present T cell receptor beta chain was sequenced within a study of control samples from healthy donors and cancer patients. Only in-frame clones appear in the TCRdb table, and some are missing; sequencing was by immunoSEQ multiplex PCR. In the table there are about 84,000 clones, approximately 80% of which are singletons. The CDR3 extends over 20 amino acids. Per germline, CDR1 MGHRA and CDR2 YSYEKL. With 0 bases clipped from V and 3 bases from J, the junction kept 10 bases outside the gene matches. The chain is built from TRBV4-1 and TRBJ2-4; TRBD2 matches 14 bases. The origin of this receptor is a man aged 55 to 69 with head and neck cancer. Source material: PBMCs. CDR3 nucleotide sequence: TGCGCCAGCAGCCAAGAGGGGACAGGGGGACTAGCGGGAGTCAAAAACATTCAGTACTTC. Translated: CASSQEGTGGLAGVKNIQYF.